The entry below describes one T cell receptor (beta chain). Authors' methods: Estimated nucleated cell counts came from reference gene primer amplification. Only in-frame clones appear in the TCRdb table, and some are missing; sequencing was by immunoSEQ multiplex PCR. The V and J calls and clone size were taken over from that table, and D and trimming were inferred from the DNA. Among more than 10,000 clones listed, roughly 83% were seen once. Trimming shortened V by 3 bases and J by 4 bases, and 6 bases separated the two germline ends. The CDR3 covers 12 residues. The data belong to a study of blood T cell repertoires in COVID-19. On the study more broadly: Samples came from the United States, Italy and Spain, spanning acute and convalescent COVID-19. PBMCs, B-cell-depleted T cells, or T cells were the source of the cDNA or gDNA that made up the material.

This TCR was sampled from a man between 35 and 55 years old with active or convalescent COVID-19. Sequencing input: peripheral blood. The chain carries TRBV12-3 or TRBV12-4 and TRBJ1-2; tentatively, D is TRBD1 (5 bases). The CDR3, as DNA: TGTGCCAGCAGTTTTCAGGGCTATGGCTACACCTTC. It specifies CASSFQGYGYTF.